What follows are 3 T cell receptor beta chains derived from one specimen sequenced in a study of CXCR3-negative and CXCR3-positive naive CD8 T cells. General study points: Hydrophobicity of TRB CDR3s was greater in CXCR3-positive naive cells than in CXCR3-negative naive cells.

Via 5' RACE with UMI labels, TRB cDNA libraries were prepared. From its re-call of the 5' RACE reads, TCRdb lists each CDR3 protein once, without DNA. The table lists 90,000 to 150,000 distinct CDR3 sequences. These receptors' antigens are unknown. Sequenced: naive CXCR3+ CD8+ T cells from blood. Subset given: CD45RO-CCR7+CD27+CD95- naive CD8+ T cells expressing CXCR3 (TNR3+). The receptors originated from a human donor in good health. Some clones in this sample may be carry-over from other donors' samples.

The chain couples TRBV27 to TRBJ2-7; the TCRdb call, TRBD1, lacks DNA for checking. The CDR3 spans 15 residues. Per germline, CDR1 MNHEY and CDR2 SMNVEV (reference sequence). CDR3 loop: CASSLSAGDNYEQYF.

V and J are TRBV7-9 and TRBJ2-7; without DNA, the TCRdb call of TRBD2 cannot be checked. Germline-derived CDR1 and CDR2 are SEHNR and FQNEAQ (reference sequence). The CDR3 is made up of 17 amino acids. CDR3 sequence: CASSSTSGSTPIYEQYF.

The chain links TRBV29-1 to TRBJ2-1; the D call from TCRdb, TRBD1, cannot be confirmed without DNA. Germline CDR1 and CDR2: SQVTM and ANQGSEA. The CDR3 contains 15 residues. The chain's CDR3 is CSVEGPGQIYNEQFF.